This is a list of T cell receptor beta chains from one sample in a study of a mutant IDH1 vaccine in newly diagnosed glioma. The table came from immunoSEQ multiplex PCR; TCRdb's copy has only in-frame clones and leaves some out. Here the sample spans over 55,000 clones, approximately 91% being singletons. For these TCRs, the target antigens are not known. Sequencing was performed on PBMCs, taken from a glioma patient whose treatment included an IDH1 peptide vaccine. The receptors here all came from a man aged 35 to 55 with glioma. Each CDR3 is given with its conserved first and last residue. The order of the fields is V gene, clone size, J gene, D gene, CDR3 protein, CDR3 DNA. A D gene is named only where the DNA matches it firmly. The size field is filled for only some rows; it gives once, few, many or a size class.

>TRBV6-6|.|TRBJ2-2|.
CASSYLRGSTGELFF
TGTGCCAGCAGTTACTTGAGGGGGAGCACCGGGGAGCTGTTTTTT
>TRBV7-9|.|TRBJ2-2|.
CASSPDSGTGELFF
TGTGCCAGCAGCCCTGACTCGGGCACCGGGGAGCTGTTTTTT
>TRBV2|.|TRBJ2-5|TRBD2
CASGRLAGRETQYF
TGTGCCAGCGGACGACTAGCGGGGAGGGAGACCCAGTACTTC
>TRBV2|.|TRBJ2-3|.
CASSDTSYADTQYF
TGTGCCAGCAGTGATACTAGCTATGCAGATACGCAGTATTTT
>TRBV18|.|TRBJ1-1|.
CASSPQPAMNTEAFF
TGTGCCAGCTCACCGCAGCCAGCTATGAACACTGAAGCTTTCTTT
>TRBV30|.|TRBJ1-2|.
CAWIQGNYGYTF
TGTGCCTGGATTCAGGGGAACTATGGCTACACCTTC
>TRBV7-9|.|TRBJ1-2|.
CASSPSSGRGYTF
TGTGCCAGCAGCCCCAGTTCCGGTCGGGGCTACACCTTC
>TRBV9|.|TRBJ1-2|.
CASSRGGNGYTF
TGTGCCAGCAGCCGAGGGGGGAATGGCTACACCTTC
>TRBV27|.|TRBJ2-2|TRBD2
CASSPIGLAGHTGELFF
TGTGCCAGCAGCCCAATCGGACTAGCGGGACACACCGGGGAGCTGTTTTTT
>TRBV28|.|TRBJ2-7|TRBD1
CASSLWATGSHEQYF
TGTGCCAGCAGTTTATGGGCGACAGGGTCCCACGAGCAGTACTTC
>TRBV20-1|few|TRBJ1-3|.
CSALWTDTIYF
TGCAGTGCGCTCTGGACGGACACCATATATTTT
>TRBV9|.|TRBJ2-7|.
CASSEGTGRGEQYF
TGTGCCAGCAGCGAGGGAACAGGGCGCGGCGAGCAGTACTTC
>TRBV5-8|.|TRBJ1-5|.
CASTAGRNNQPQHF
TGTGCCAGCACCGCTGGACGGAACAATCAGCCCCAGCATTTT
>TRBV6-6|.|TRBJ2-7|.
CASLLTGKGQQYF
TGTGCCAGCCTTTTGACGGGGAAGGGCCAGCAGTACTTC
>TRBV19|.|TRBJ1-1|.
CASSIKATTEAFF
TGTGCCAGTAGTATAAAGGCGACCACTGAAGCTTTCTTT
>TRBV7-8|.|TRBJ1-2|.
CASSLARRGGGYTF
TGTGCCAGCAGCTTAGCGAGGAGGGGCGGCGGCTACACCTTC
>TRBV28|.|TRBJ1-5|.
CASSSGLAENQPQHF
TGTGCCAGCAGTTCGGGCTTAGCAGAAAATCAGCCCCAGCATTTT
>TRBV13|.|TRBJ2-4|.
CASSFGRDGENIQYF
TGTGCCAGCAGCTTCGGTCGGGACGGAGAAAACATTCAGTACTTC
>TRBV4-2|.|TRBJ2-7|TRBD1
CASSQSGQQGAREQYF
TGTGCCAGCAGCCAGAGCGGGCAGCAGGGGGCAAGAGAGCAGTACTTC
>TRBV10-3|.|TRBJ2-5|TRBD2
CAISAGTSGPKTQYF
TGTGCCATCAGTGCCGGGACTAGCGGGCCGAAGACCCAGTACTTC
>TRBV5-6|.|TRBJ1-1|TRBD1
CASSLSRDRGANTEAFF
TGTGCCAGCAGCTTGTCCCGGGACAGGGGAGCGAACACTGAAGCTTTCTTT
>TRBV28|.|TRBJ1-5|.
CASLSSNQPQHF
TGTGCCAGCTTGAGTAGCAATCAGCCCCAGCATTTT
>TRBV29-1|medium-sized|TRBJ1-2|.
CSGLLGDYGYTF
TGCAGCGGCTTATTGGGGGACTATGGCTACACCTTC
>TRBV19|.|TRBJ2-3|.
CASSIGPGSRKNTQYF
TGTGCCAGTAGTATAGGCCCCGGGAGCCGAAAGAATACGCAGTATTTT
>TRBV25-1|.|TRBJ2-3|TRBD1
CASSDTGGTDTQYF
TGTGCCAGCAGTGACACAGGGGGCACAGATACGCAGTATTTT
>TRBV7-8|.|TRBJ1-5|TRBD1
CASSPGQGRISNQPQHF
TGTGCCAGCAGCCCAGGACAGGGGAGGATTAGCAATCAGCCCCAGCATTTT
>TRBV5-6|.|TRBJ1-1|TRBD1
CASSLGTGLLNTEAFF
TGTGCCAGCAGCCTCGGGACAGGACTGCTGAACACTGAAGCTTTCTTT
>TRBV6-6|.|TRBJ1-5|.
CASSYNTAGQPQHF
TGTGCCAGCAGTTACAACACAGCGGGCCAGCCCCAGCATTTT
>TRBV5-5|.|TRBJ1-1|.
CASSPGPAGVGTEAFF
TGTGCCAGCAGCCCCGGCCCCGCAGGCGTGGGGACTGAAGCTTTCTTT
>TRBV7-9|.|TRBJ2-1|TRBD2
CASREATYSGSNSYNEQFF
TGTGCCAGCAGAGAAGCAACTTATAGCGGGAGCAATTCCTACAATGAGCAGTTCTTC
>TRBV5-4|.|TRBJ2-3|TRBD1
CASSPRQGGRFGTDTQYF
TGTGCCAGCAGCCCTCGACAGGGGGGAAGGTTCGGAACAGATACGCAGTATTTT
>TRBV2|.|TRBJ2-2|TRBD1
CASSPGQGNTGELFF
TGTGCCAGCAGTCCGGGACAGGGGAACACCGGGGAGCTGTTTTTT
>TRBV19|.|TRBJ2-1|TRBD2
CASSIGTSIYNEQFF
TGTGCCAGTAGTATAGGGACTAGCATCTACAATGAGCAGTTCTTC
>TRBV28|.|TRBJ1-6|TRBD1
CASTQPPTGLSSPLHF
TGTGCCAGCACCCAACCCCCGACAGGGCTGAGTTCACCCCTCCACTTT
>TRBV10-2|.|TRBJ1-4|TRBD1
CASSVSGGANEKLFF
TGCGCCAGCAGTGTATCAGGGGGAGCTAATGAAAAACTGTTTTTT
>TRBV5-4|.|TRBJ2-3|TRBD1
CASSLWTGGSTDTQYF
TGTGCCAGCAGTCTGTGGACAGGGGGGAGCACAGATACGCAGTATTTT
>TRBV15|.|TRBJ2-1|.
CATSRTLAGGTYTPASYNEQFF
TGTGCCACCAGCAGAACCCTCGCAGGGGGGACTTATACCCCAGCCTCCTACAATGAGCAGTTCTTC
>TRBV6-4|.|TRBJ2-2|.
CASSDNANGELFF
TGTGCCAGCAGTGACAATGCTAACGGGGAGCTGTTTTTT
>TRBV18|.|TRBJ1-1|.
CASSPLKGGDTEAFF
TGTGCCAGCTCACCACTCAAGGGGGGGGACACTGAAGCTTTCTTT
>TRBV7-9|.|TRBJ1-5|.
CASSIGGGINQPQHF
TGTGCCAGCAGCATAGGCGGAGGGATCAATCAGCCCCAGCATTTT
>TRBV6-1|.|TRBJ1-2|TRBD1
CASRVDRNYGYTF
TGTGCCAGCAGGGTGGACAGGAACTATGGCTACACCTTC
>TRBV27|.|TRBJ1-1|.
CASSSGLNTEAFF
TGTGCCAGCAGTTCAGGGTTGAACACTGAAGCTTTCTTT
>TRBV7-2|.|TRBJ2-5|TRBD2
CASSSRGLAGRETQYF
TGTGCCAGCAGCTCCCGGGGACTAGCGGGGAGAGAGACCCAGTACTTC
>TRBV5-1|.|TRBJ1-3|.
CASNRDGSDTIYF
TGCGCCAGCAACAGGGATGGGTCGGACACCATATATTTT
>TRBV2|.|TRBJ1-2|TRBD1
CASSWTGLNYGYTF
TGTGCCAGCAGTTGGACAGGGCTTAACTATGGCTACACCTTC
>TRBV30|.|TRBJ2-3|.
CAWRRRGSPTDTQYF
TGTGCCTGGAGGCGACGGGGGTCCCCCACAGATACGCAGTATTTT
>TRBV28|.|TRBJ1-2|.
CASSSNREANYGYTF
TGTGCCAGCAGTTCAAACAGGGAGGCGAACTATGGCTACACCTTC
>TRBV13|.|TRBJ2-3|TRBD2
CASSFSGGSTDTQYF
TGTGCCAGCAGCTTTAGCGGGGGGAGCACAGATACGCAGTATTTT
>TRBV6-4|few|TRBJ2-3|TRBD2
CASSGTSGGADTQYF
TGTGCCAGCAGCGGAACTAGCGGGGGCGCAGATACGCAGTATTTT
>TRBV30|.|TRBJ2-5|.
CAWIRRGALYQETQYF
TGTGCCTGGATTAGAAGGGGGGCTCTTTACCAAGAGACCCAGTACTTC
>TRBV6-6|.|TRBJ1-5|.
CASRPGTPSNQPQHF
TGTGCCAGCAGGCCTGGGACTCCGAGCAATCAGCCCCAGCATTTT
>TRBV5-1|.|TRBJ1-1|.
CASSLAQGFTEAFF
TGCGCCAGCAGCTTGGCCCAGGGTTTCACTGAAGCTTTCTTT
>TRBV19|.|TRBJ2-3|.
CASSMGWGYGDTQYF
TGTGCCAGTAGTATGGGGTGGGGGTATGGAGATACGCAGTATTTT
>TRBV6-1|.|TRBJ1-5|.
CASSDRASSNEPQHF
TGTGCCAGCAGTGACCGGGCCTCCTCCAATGAGCCCCAGCATTTT
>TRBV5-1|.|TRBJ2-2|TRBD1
CASSLGDRLNTGELFF
TGCGCCAGCAGCTTGGGGGACAGGCTTAATACCGGGGAGCTGTTTTTT
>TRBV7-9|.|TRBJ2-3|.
CAVTATSTDTQYF
TGTGCCGTGACGGCGACTAGCACAGATACGCAGTATTTT
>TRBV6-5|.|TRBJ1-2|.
CASRIPEPPYGYTF
TGTGCCAGCAGGATCCCCGAGCCGCCCTATGGCTACACCTTC
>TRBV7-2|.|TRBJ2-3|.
CASSLDTLGTDTQYF
TGTGCCAGCAGCTTGGACACTTTAGGCACAGATACGCAGTATTTT
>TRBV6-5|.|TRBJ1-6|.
CASSYLQMLSPLHF
TGTGCCAGCAGTTACTTACAAATGCTTTCACCCCTCCACTTT